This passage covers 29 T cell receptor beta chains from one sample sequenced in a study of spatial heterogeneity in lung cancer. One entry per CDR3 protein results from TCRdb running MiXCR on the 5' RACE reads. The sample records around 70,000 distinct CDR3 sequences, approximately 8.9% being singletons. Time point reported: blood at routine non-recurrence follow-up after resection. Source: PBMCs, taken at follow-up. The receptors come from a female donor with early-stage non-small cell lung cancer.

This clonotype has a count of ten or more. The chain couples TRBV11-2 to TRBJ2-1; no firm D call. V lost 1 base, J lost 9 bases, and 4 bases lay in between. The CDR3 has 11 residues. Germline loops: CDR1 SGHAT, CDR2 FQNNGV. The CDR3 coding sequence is TGTGCCAGCAGCTTAGGGGGTGAGCAGTTCTTC. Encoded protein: CASSLGGEQFF.

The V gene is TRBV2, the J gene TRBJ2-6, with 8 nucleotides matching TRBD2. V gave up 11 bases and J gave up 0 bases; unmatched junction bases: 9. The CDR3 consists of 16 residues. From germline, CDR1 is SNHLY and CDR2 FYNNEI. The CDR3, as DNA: TGTGCCCGGGGGGGGGAGCTTCCCTCTGGGGCCAACGTCCTGACTTTC. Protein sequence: CARGGELPSGANVLTF.

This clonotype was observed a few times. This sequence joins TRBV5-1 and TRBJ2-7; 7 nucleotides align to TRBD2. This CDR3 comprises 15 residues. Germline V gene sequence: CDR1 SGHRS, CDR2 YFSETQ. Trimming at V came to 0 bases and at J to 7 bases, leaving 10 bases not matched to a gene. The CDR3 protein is CASSLVRAGSGEQYF. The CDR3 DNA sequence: TGCGCCAGCAGCTTGGTTCGTGCAGGTAGCGGGGAGCAGTACTTC.

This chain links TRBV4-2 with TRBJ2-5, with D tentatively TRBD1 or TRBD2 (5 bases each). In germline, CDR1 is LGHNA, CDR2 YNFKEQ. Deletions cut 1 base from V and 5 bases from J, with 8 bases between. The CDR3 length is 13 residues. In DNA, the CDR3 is TGTGCCAGCAGCCAAGGAGGGGAGGAGACCCAGTACTTC. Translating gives CASSQGGEETQYF.

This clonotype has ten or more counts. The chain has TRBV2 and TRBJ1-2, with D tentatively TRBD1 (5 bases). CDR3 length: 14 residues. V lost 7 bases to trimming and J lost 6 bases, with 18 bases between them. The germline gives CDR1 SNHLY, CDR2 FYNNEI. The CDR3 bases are TGTGCCAGCAATTTCCGGACACTGTTCGATGGCTACACCTTC. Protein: CASNFRTLFDGYTF.

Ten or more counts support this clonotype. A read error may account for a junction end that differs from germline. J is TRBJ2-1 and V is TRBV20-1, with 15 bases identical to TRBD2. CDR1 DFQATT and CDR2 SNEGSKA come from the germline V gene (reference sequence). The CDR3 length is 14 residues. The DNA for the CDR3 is TGCAGTGCAGACCTGGGACTAGCGGGAGGCAAGAAGGTCTTC. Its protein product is CSADLGLAGGKKVF.

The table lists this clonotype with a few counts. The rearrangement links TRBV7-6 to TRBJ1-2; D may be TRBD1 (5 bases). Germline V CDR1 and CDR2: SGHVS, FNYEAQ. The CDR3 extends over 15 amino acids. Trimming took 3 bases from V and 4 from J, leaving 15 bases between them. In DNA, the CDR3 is TGTGCCAGCAGCTTTTCGAGGGGCTTCGGCTATGGCTACACCTTC. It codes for CASSFSRGFGYGYTF.

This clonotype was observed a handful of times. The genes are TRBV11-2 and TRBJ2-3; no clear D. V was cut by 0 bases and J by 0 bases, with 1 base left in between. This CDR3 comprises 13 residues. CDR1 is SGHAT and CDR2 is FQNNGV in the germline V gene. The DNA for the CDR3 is TGTGCCAGCAGCTTAGATAGCACAGATACGCAGTATTTT. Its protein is CASSLDSTDTQYF. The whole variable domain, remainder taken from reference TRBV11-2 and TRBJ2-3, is EAGVAQSPRYKIIEKRQSVAFWCNPISGHATLYWYQQILGQGPKLLIQFQNNGVVDDSQLPKDRFSAERLKGVDSTLKIQPAKLEDSAVYLCASSLDSTDTQYFGPGTRLTVL.

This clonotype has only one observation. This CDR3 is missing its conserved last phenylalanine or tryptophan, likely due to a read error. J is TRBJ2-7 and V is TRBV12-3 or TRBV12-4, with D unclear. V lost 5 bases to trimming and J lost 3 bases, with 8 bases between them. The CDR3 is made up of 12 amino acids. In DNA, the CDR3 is TGTGCCAGCAGTCCTACGATCTACGAGCAGTACTCC. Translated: CASSPTIYEQYS.

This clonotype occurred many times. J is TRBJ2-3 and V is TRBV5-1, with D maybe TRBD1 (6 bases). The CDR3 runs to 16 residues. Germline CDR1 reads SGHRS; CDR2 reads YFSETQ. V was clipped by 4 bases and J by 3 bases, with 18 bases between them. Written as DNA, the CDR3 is TGCGCCAGCAGCAGGAGACCCGGGACACCAACAGATACGCAGTATTTT. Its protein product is CASSRRPGTPTDTQYF.

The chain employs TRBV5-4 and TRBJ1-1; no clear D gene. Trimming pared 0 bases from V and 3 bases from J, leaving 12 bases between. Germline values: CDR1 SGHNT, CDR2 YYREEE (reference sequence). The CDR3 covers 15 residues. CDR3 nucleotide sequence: TGTGCCAGCAGCTTGGCCGTAGGCCCAGACACTGAAGCTTTCTTT. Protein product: CASSLAVGPDTEAFF.

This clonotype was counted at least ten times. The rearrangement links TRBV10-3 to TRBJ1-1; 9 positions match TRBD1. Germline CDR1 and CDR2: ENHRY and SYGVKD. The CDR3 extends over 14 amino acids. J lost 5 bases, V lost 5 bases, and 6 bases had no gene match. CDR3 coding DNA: TGTGCCATCAGTCTTCGGGACAGGGAAACTGAAGCTTTCTTT. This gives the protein CAISLRDRETEAFF.

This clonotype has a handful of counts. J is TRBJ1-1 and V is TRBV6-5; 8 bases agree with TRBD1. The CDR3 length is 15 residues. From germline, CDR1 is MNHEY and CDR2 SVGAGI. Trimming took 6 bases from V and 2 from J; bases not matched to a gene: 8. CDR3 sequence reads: CASSDRGVGNTEAFF. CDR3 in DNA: TGTGCCAGCAGCGACAGGGGTGTGGGAAACACTGAAGCTTTCTTT.

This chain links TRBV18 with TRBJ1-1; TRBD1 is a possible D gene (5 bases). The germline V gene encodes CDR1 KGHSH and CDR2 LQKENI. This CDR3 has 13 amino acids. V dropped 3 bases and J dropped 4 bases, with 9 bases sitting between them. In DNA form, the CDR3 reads TGTGCCAGCTCACCGGCAGGGATCACTGAAGCTTTCTTT. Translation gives CASSPAGITEAFF.

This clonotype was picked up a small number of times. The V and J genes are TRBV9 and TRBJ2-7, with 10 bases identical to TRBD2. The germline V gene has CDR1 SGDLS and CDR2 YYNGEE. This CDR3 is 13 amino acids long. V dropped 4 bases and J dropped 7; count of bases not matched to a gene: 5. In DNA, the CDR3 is TGTGCCAGCAGCCCCACTAGCGGGACAGAGCAGTACTTC. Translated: CASSPTSGTEQYF.

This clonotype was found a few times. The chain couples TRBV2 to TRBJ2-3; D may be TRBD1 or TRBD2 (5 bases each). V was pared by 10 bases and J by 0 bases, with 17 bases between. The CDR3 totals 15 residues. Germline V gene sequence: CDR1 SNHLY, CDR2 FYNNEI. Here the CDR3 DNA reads TGTGCCACCAACCGGGACCCACGAAGCACAGATACGCAGTATTTT. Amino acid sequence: CATNRDPRSTDTQYF.

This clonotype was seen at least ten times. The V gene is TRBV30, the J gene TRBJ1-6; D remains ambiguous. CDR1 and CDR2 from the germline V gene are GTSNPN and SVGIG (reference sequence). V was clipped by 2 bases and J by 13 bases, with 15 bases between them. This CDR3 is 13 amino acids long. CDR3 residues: CAWSPQQWSPLHF. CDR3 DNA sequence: TGTGCCTGGAGTCCCCAGCAGTGGTCGCCCCTCCACTTT.

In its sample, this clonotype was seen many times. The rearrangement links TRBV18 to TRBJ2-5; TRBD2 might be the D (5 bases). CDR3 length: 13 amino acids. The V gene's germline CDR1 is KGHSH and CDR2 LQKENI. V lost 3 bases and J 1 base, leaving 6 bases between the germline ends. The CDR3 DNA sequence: TGTGCCAGCTCACCCACTAGCCAAGAGACCCAGTACTTC. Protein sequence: CASSPTSQETQYF.

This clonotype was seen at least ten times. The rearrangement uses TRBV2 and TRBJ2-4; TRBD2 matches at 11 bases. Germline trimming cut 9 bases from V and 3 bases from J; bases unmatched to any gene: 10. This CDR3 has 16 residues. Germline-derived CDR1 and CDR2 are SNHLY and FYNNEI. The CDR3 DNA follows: TGTGCCAGTGGCAGACTAGCGGGACTGGGCAAAAACATTCAGTACTTC. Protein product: CASGRLAGLGKNIQYF. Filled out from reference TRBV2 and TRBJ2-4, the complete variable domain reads EPEVTQTPSHQVTQMGQEVILRCVPISNHLYFYWYRQILGQKVEFLVSFYNNEISEKSEIFDDQFSVERPDGSNFTLKIRSTKLEDSAMYFCASGRLAGLGKNIQYFGAGTRLSVL.

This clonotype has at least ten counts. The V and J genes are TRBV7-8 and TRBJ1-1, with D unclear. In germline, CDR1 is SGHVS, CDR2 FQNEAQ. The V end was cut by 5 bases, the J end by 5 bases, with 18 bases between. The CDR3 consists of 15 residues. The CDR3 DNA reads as TGTGCCAGCAGCATCCTCCAAATCCCTGGGACTGAAGCTTTCTTT. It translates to CASSILQIPGTEAFF.

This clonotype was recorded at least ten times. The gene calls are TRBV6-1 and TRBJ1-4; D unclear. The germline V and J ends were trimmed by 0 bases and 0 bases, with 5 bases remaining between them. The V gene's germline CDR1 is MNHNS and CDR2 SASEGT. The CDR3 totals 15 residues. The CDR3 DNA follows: TGTGCCAGCAGTGAAGCGGCCTCAACTAATGAAAAACTGTTTTTT. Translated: CASSEAASTNEKLFF.

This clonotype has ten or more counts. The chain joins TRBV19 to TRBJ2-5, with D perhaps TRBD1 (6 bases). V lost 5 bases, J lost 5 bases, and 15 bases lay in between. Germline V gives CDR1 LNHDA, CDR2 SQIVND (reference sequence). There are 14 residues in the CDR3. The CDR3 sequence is CASSGARGVETQYF. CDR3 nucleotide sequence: TGTGCCAGTAGTGGGGCCAGGGGCGTCGAGACCCAGTACTTC.

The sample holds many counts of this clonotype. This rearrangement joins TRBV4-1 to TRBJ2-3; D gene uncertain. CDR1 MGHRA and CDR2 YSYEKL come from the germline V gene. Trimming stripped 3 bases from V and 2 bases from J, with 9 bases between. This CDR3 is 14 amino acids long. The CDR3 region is CASSQKGPTDTQYF. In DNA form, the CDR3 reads TGCGCCAGCAGCCAGAAGGGCCCCACAGATACGCAGTATTTT.

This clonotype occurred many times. CDR3 loop: CASSLVGGGVTNEQFF. DNA for the CDR3: TGCGCCAGCAGCTTGGTTGGGGGAGGAGTGACTAATGAGCAGTTCTTC. The V call is TRBV5-1, the J call TRBJ2-1; a possible D gene is TRBD2 (6 bases). The CDR3 is 16 amino acids. CDR1 is SGHRS, CDR2 YFSETQ, per germline. V was trimmed by 0 bases and J by 7 bases, leaving 17 bases between them.

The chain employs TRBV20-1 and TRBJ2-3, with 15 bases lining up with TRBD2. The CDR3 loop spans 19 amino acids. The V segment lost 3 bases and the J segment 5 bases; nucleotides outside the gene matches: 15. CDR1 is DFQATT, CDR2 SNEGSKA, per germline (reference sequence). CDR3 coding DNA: TGCAGTGCTAGTTCCCCCCCCGGGACTAGCGGGAGGCCTATAGATACGCAGTATTTT. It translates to CSASSPPGTSGRPIDTQYF.

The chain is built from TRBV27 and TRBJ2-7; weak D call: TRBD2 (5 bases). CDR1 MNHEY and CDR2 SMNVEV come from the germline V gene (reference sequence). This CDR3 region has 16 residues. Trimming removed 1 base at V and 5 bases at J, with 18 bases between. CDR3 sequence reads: CASSLFPTPSRDEQYF. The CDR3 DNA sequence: TGTGCCAGCAGTTTATTTCCGACACCTTCGCGGGACGAGCAGTACTTC.

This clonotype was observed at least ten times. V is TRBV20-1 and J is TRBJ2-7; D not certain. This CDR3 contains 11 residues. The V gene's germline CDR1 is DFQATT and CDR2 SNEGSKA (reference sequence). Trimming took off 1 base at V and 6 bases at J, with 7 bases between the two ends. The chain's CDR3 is CSARGQGEQYF. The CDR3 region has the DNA TGCAGTGCTAGAGGTCAAGGCGAGCAGTACTTC.

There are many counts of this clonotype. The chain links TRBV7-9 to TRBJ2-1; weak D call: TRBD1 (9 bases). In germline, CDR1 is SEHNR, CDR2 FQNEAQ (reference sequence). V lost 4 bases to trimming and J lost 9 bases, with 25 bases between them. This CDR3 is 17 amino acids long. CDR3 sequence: CASSWRGQGSGRSEQFF. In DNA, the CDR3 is TGTGCCAGCAGCTGGCGAGGACAGGGGAGCGGGAGAAGTGAGCAGTTCTTC.

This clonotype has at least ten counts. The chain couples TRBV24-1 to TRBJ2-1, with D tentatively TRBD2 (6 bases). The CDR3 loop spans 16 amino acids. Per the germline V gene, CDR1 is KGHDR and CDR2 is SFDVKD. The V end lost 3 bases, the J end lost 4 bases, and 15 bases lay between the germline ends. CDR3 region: CATSDQGTPTYNEQFF. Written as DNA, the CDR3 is TGTGCCACCAGTGATCAAGGGACTCCGACGTACAATGAGCAGTTCTTC.